This T cell receptor beta chain was found in a study of T-cell memory formation after mild COVID-19. Study information: Largely, the TCR clusters proved donor specific. General study points: Contracting clones, day 15 to 85, had balanced CD4/CD8, and later expanders favored CD4+. Those CD4+ clones that contracted were mainly in CM and EM (CD8+ ones in EMRA).

Germline values: CDR1 SEHNR, CDR2 FQNEAQ (reference sequence). V gave up 2 bases and J gave up 2 bases; unmatched junction bases: 18. The CDR3 contains 20 residues. This clonotype was observed a handful of times. Its antigen is undetermined. Constant-segment primers served in 5'RACE that generated TCR alpha and TCR beta cDNA libraries bearing sample barcodes and UMIs. TCRdb re-analysed the 5' RACE reads in MiXCR, keeping a single row per CDR3 protein. The repertoire holds approximately 150,000 distinct CDR3 sequences, about 14% seen once, with 13% to 15% in the top ten. The rearrangement links TRBV7-9 to TRBJ1-1; the match to TRBD1 covers 9 bases. Sequenced material: PBMCs or a T cell subset sorted from them (not recorded which). The sequence was collected from an adult woman who had mild COVID-19 (a few samples of this study predate the infection). Cell type and time point are not known. The CDR3 DNA is TGTGCCAGCAGCTTACAGCCGGGACAGGGAAAGTTTTGGGGTAACACTGAAGCTTTCTTT. It specifies CASSLQPGQGKFWGNTEAFF.